This T cell receptor beta chain appears in the sequencing data of a study of cytomegalovirus exposure and HLA in healthy donors (dated by TCRdb to about 2017). Concerning the study at large: An earlier analysis of approximately 640 of the donors reported roughly 300 Gb of sequence data and approximately 110 million unique TCR beta sequences from 150 million to 200 million T cells. Roughly 320 gigabases of sequencing data and roughly 81 million unique TCR sequences made up an early release that covered under 750 HLA-typed donors. Among the 398 genotyped donors, around 79% belonged to the genetic ancestry cluster associated with self-reported Caucasian donors. The study aimed to test whether cataloging public T cell receptors could reveal signatures of past pathogen exposure. The study used immunosequencing to profile the T cell repertoires of approximately 650 subjects and linked those repertoires to cytomegalovirus serostatus. Besides the first cohort of roughly 640 subjects, a separate validation cohort made up of 120 or so different subjects was used. High-throughput TCR immunosequencing, statistical association of individual TCRs with disease status, and machine learning were combined to predict cytomegalovirus infection status. A later analysis re-analyzed previously published TCR beta repertoires from approximately 700 donors and added high-resolution HLA genotyping to study TCR occurrence patterns. Rather than using new phenotypic data, the later analysis identified candidate immune exposures from TCR beta sequences and from how often those sequences occurred across donors. An earlier analysis of around 640 of the donors used high-throughput TCR beta sequencing to judge whether each TCR beta V gene segment behaved as functional or pseudogenic. Donor age, sex, ethnicity and CMV serostatus were collected together with the repertoire data. A later genetic analysis took genome-wide SNP genotypes for about three fifths of the 666 donors and used that subset as a discovery cohort. Every discovery cohort repertoire had been produced on one sequencing platform. Class I and class II HLA loci were covered by the typing at four-digit resolution. The number of donors typed differed by locus, with roughly 629-640 for A, B, C, DRB1 and DQB1, around 560 for DQA1, approximately 570 for DPA1, and around 460 for DPB1. Four or five DR-DQ haplotypes were handled as single units for association and clustering because linkage in the cohort was strong. Among 398 genotyped donors of the cohort, an average of roughly 230,000 unique TCR beta nucleotide sequences was sequenced per donor, of which roughly 17% were non-productive. The paper's findings and limits, for the study overall: The 87-base-pair reads could not distinguish some IMGT-functional V segments, including TRBV6-2 and TRBV6-3, so those segments were excluded. Only TCR beta chains were sequenced in this cohort, and the absence of alpha or paired-chain data limited detectable features. The presence/absence analyses assumed that sequencing depth was roughly uniform across donors, and that assumption may not be true. A cluster of highly shared sequence variants was judged likely to represent a technical artifact of the sequencing pipeline. A later analysis reported that several top co-occurrence clusters appeared linked to parvovirus B19, influenza, CMV and Epstein-Barr virus. Linkage disequilibrium might explain the correlated functional status among segregating V segments, but an unknown experimental factor could not be ruled out. The earlier analysis of approximately 540 of the donors excluded 15 to 20 rarely observed V segments, including chromosome 9 orphons, because counts were too low. For the cohort, immune exposure information was limited to CMV serostatus. Most TCR sequences were observed very rarely across donors, whereas some public TCRs were present in many individuals. The study listed 150 to 200 TCR beta chains as associated with cytomegalovirus. A later analysis found that most CMV-associated TCR beta chains appeared HLA-restricted, with HLA associations seemingly driven largely by CMV exposure. In an earlier analysis of 587 of the donors, most TCR beta V segments appeared in productive rearrangements about 87% or about 30% of the time, broadly matching IMGT annotations. The classifier was reported to diagnose cytomegalovirus status with high specificity and sensitivity in both the original cohort and the validation cohort. Because some donors lacked HLA typing at each locus, the association tests relied only on the typed subset. In a later genetic analysis, fewer N-insertions in productive TCRs were reported among donors in an Asian-associated ancestry cluster than the roughly 670-donor mean. A later analysis found that HLA-associated TCR beta chains were more clonally expanded and had lower generation probabilities than equally common non-associated chains. A further reported finding was that TCR beta sequences accurately predicted the HLA-A and HLA-B alleles for most subjects in the first cohort. Assigning TCR associations to individual alleles was difficult when HLA alleles, especially DR and DQ, strongly co-occurred. Three of the identified cytomegalovirus-associated TCR beta chains were confirmed in vitro to be specific for cytomegalovirus antigens. According to the authors, the approach could potentially be generalized to other disease states and immunological phenotypes. An association between a missense DCLRE1C variant and V-gene and J-gene trimming of TCR beta chains was found in a later genetic analysis and replicated in an independent cohort. According to a later analysis, TCR association rates differed among HLA loci, with DRB1 alleles showing the most associated TCRs and HLA-C alleles showing the fewest. In a later analysis, 16,951 TCR beta sequences were associated with specific HLA alleles at a false discovery rate of 0.05.

As to this clone: Which antigen it targets is not known. No base-level quality is on record; no much larger clone is a single base apart.

The library was built by means of the immunoSEQ multiplex PCR assay. The multiplex PCR relied on a mix of 60 forward primers for TCR Vbeta segments and 13 reverse primers for TCR Jbeta segments. The CDR3 region of rearranged TCR beta genes was amplified from genomic DNA with a multiplex PCR assay. Amplified TCR beta libraries were sequenced as 87-base-pair reads on the Illumina HiSeq System. The authors' analysis ran thus. In a later analysis, around 80 million unique TCR beta chains were counted across the roughly 670 repertoires, and roughly 11 million of these chains were shared by at least two donors. To remove PCR and sequencing errors, raw reads were error-corrected and collapsed into unique sequences using a nearest-neighbor algorithm that merged closely related sequences. Alignment of CDR3 sequences to IMGT reference sequences was used to assign V, D and J gene segments. For a sequence to be retained, at least a six-nucleotide match to both a V gene segment and a J gene segment was required. A rearrangement counted as productive if the CDR3 had no stop codons and remained in frame with V and J, and every other rearrangement counted as non-productive. Following IMGT convention, CDR3 was defined as the stretch from the second conserved V-encoded cysteine up to the conserved J-encoded phenylalanine. The earlier analysis of 587 of the donors excluded sequences that lacked an unambiguous match to a single V gene segment. An earlier analysis of 587 of the donors classified V segments as functional when productive rearrangements were above 56.7% and as segregating when the standard deviation between donors was above 5%. A statistical classification framework was developed to diagnose cytomegalovirus status using the catalog of TCR beta chain sequences. V and J gene assignment, in a later analysis, came from comparing TCR nucleotide sequences with IMGT/GENE-DB human TR gene sequences. A later analysis assigned CDR3 sequences and most-parsimonious VDJ recombination scenarios with the TCRdist pipeline. A later analysis defined each TCR beta chain by its CDR3 amino acid sequence plus V-gene family, and excluded reads lacking a unique V-gene family. To address suspected cross-contamination and a sequencing artifact, a later analysis removed several hundred highly shared, low-generation-probability nucleotide sequences. A later analysis calculated a clonal expansion index for each public chain from normalized within-repertoire ranks of inferred template counts. In a later analysis, generation probabilities were computed with a VDJ recombination model fitted to out-of-frame rearrangements, and the resulting probabilities were checked against IGoR. A later analysis scored TCR-TCR, TCR-HLA and TCR-CMV co-occurrence with hypergeometric tests, applying a repertoire-size bias correction to TCR pairs. In a later analysis, false discovery rates were estimated by permuting HLA or CMV assignments 20 times. In a later analysis, co-occurring TCRs were grouped with DBSCAN, and TCRdist sequence similarity was added when clustering was performed within HLA-allele-positive subsets. Repertoires with fewer than 30,000 or more than 120,000 public chains, plus five repertoires with anomalous nucleotide sharing, were excluded from co-occurrence clustering. As stored in TCRdb, this immuneACCESS dataset retains in-frame rearrangements with V and J assigned. A fraction of the clones does not appear; measured against another copy, unresolved V genes explain less than half of the discrepancy, and the remainder lacks a known reason. V and J calls plus clone size are reproduced from that table; the DNA served to infer D and trimming. The sample has about 140,000 clones on record, around 83% of them singletons. The ten largest clones represent 8.1% of the sample.

A distance of 13 bases separates the germline ends of V and J, which lose 1 base and 7 bases respectively. The CDR3 runs 15 amino acids, cysteine and phenylalanine included. Only CDR3 DNA remains: 45 bases, in frame from the first base. The germline V gene sets CDR1 to MNHEY and CDR2 to SVGAGI. The cohort was made up of 500 to 800 healthy bone marrow donors. Cohort members were all nominally healthy when sampled, although unrecorded immune exposures were likely present. The donor tested CMV seropositive, placing the donor among the 290 or so seropositive members of the cohort. A peripheral blood sample was collected from each donor, and TCR beta sequencing was performed on peripheral blood mononuclear cells. Genomic DNA extraction from the blood cell samples was performed with the Qiagen DNeasy Blood Extraction Kit.

The sample comprised PBMCs. The V gene is TRBV6-5 and the J gene is TRBJ1-4, with the D gene uncertain. The receptor was isolated from a woman between 45 and 65 years old in good health and CMV-seropositive. The CDR3 region reads CASSYYGSRGEKLFF. The DNA reads as follows: TGTGCCAGCAGTTACTACGGGAGTCGCGGTGAAAAACTGTTTTTT.